The clone carrying this T cell receptor (beta chain) was detected only a few times. The antigen remains unidentified. Germline V lookup: CDR1 GTSNPN, CDR2 SVGIG (reference sequence). V lost 3 bases, J lost 1 base, and 15 bases lay in between. CDR3 length: 15 amino acids. These data belong to a study of cytomegalovirus exposure and HLA in healthy donors. PCR used 60 Vbeta primers and 13 Jbeta primers. The assay was immunoSEQ multiplex PCR, and TCRdb's table has in-frame clones only and misses some. This sample has roughly 100,000 clones, with about 13% found just once. Overall study findings and caveats: Cytomegalovirus association was listed for under 200 TCR beta chains. Within a later analysis, the majority of CMV-associated TCR beta chains appeared HLA-restricted. CMV serostatus alone was available as immune exposure information.

The sample taken for sequencing was PBMCs. The origin of this receptor is a man aged 35 to 55 in good health and CMV-seropositive. The chain has TRBV30 and TRBJ1-2, with D possibly TRBD1 on 5 matching bases. CDR3 in amino acids: CAWSLTANLNYGYTF. In DNA, the CDR3 is TGTGCCTGGAGCCTGACAGCTAACCTTAACTATGGCTACACCTTC.